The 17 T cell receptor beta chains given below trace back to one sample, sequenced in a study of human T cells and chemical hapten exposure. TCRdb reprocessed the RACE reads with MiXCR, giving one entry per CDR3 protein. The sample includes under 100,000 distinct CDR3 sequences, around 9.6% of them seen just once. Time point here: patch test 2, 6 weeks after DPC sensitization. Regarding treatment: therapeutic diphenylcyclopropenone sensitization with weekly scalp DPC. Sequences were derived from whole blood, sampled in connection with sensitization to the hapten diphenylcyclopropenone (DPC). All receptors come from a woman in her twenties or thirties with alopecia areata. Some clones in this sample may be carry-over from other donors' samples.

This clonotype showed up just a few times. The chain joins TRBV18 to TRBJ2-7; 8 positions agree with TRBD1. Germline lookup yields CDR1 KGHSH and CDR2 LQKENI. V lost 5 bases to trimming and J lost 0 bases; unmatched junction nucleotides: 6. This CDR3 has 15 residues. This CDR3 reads CASSEGQAASYEQYF. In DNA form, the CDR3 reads TGTGCCAGCTCAGAGGGACAGGCGGCCTCCTACGAGCAGTACTTC.

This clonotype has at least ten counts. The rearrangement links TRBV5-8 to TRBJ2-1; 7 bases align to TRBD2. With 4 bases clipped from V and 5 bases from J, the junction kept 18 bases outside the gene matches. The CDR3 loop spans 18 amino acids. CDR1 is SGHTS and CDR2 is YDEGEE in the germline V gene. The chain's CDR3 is CASSGGLGELVRHNEQFF. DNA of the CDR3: TGTGCCAGCAGCGGCGGACTAGGTGAACTCGTGCGTCACAATGAGCAGTTCTTC.

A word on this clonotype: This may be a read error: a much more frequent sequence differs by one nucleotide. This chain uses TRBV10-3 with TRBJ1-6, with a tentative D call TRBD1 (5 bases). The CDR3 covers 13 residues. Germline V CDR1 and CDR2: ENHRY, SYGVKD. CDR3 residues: CAIRRDLNTPLHF. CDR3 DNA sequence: TGTGCCATCAGAAGGGACCTTAATACACCCCTCCACTTT.

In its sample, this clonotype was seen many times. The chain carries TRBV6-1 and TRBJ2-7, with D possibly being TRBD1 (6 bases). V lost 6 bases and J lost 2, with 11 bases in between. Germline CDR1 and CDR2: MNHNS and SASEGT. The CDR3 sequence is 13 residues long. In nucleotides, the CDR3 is TGTGCCAGCAGAGGACAGTACCCCTACGAGCAGTACTTC. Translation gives CASRGQYPYEQYF.

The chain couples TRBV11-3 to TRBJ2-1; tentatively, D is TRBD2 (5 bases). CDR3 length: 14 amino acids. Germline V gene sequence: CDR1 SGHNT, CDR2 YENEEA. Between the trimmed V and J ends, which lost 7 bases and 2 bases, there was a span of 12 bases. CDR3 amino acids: CASKPGGPYNEQFF. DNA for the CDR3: TGTGCCAGCAAGCCCGGCGGGCCCTACAATGAGCAGTTCTTC.

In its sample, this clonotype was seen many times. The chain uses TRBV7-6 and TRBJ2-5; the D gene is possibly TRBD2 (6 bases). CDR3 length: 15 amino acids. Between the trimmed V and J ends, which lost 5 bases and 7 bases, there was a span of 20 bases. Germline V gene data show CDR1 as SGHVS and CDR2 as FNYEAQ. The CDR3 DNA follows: TGTGCCAGCAGCGAGAGGAGGGGAGGAAAGGGGACCCAGTACTTC. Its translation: CASSERRGGKGTQYF.

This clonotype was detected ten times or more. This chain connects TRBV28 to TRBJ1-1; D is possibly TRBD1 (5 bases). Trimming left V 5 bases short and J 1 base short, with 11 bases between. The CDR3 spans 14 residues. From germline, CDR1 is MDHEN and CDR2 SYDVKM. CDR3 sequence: CASSPGHKNTEAFF. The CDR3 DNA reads TGTGCCAGCAGTCCAGGACATAAGAACACTGAAGCTTTCTTT.

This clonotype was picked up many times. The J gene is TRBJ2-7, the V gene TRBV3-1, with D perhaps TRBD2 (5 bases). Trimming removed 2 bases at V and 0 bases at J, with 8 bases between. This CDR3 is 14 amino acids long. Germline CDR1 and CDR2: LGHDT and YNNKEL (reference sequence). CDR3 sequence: CASSQLGDSYEQYF. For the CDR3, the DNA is TGTGCCAGCAGCCAACTCGGGGACTCCTACGAGCAGTACTTC.

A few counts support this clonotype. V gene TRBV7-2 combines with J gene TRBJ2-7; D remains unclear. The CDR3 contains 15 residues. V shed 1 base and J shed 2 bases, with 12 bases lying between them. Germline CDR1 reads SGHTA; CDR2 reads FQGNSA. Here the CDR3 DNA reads TGTGCCAGCAGCTTAGTTGGAGCAGCTACCTACGAGCAGTACTTC. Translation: CASSLVGAATYEQYF.

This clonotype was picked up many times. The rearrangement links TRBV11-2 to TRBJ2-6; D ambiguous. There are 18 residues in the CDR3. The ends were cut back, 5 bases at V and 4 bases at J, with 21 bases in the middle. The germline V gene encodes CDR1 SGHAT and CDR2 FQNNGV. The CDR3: CASSTPKFQWPGANVLTF. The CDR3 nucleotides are TGTGCCAGCAGCACCCCAAAATTCCAGTGGCCCGGGGCCAACGTCCTGACTTTC.

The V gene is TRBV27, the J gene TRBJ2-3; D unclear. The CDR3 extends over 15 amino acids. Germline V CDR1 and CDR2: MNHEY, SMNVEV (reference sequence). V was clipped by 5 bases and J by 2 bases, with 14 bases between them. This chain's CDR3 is CASSQSAVDTDTQYF. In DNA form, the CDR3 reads TGTGCCAGCAGTCAGTCCGCGGTCGACACAGATACGCAGTATTTT.

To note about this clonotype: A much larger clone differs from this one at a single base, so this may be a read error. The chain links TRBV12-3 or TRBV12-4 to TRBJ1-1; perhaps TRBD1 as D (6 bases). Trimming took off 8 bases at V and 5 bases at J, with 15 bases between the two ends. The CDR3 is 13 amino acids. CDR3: CASSGGRWTEAFF. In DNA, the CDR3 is TGTGCCAGCTCCGGGGGCCGATGGACTGAAGCTTTCTTT.

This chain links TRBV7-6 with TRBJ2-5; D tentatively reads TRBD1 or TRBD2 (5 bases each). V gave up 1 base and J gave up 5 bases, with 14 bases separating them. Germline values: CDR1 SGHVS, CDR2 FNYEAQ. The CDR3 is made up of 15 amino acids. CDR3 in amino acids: CASSLGGGGRETQYF. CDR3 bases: TGTGCCAGCAGCTTAGGAGGTGGGGGACGGGAGACCCAGTACTTC. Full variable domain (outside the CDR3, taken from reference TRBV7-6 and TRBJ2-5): GAGVSQSPRYKVTKRGQDVALRCDPISGHVSLYWYRQALGQGPEFLTYFNYEAQQDKSGLPNDRFSAERPEGSISTLTIQRTEQRDSAMYRCASSLGGGGRETQYFGPGTRLLVL.

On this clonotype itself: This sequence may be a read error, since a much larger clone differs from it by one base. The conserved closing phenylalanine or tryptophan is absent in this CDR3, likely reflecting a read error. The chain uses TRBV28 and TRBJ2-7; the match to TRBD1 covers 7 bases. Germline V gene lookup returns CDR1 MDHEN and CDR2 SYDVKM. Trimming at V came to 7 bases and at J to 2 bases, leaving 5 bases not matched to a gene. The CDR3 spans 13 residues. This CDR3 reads CASTHRGPYEQYI. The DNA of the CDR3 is TGTGCCAGCACCCACAGGGGCCCCTACGAGCAGTACATC.

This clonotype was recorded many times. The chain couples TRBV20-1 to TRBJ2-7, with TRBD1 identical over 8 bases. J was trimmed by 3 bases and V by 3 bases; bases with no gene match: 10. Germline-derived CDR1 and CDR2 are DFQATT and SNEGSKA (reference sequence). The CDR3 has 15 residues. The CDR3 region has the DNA TGCAGTGCTAGCGGGGGCCTAGGGACAGGCTACGAGCAGTACTTC. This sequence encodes CSASGGLGTGYEQYF.

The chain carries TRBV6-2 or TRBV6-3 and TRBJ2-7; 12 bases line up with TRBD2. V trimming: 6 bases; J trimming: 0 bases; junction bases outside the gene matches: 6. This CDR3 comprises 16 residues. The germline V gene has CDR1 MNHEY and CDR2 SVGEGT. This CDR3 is CASRNGLAGLSYEQYF. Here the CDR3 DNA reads TGTGCCAGCAGAAACGGACTAGCGGGGCTCTCCTACGAGCAGTACTTC.

The CDR3 nucleotides read TGTGCCAGCTCAACCGGGTCTTCACCCCTCCACTTT. This encodes CASSTGSSPLHF. V gene TRBV18 combines with J gene TRBJ1-6; no definite D call. Germline V lookup: CDR1 KGHSH, CDR2 LQKENI. V gave up 5 bases and J gave up 9 bases, with 8 bases separating them. The CDR3 has 12 amino acids.